This T cell receptor (beta chain) is drawn from a study of PD-1 blockade in classical Hodgkin lymphoma. Study-wide background: Intravenous delivery of nivolumab at 3 mg/kg to patients occurred every 2 weeks. Study outcomes and limitations: Only CD4+ TCR diversity, not CD8+, had risen significantly by C4D1. Exclusion was the outcome for patients who began nivolumab under 1 year after ASCT. Partial responders and progressors had significantly lower baseline TCR diversity.

As concerns this clone: Antigen specificity is unknown.

Each patient relapsed following autologous stem cell transplantation, and prior brentuximab vedotin exposure differed. Clones were read by immunoSEQ multiplex PCR, and TCRdb kept only the in-frame ones, dropping some. This sample has about 37,000 clones, with 76% found just once. This CDR3 is 15 amino acids long. The V and J ends lost 4 bases and 0 bases respectively, with 10 bases between them. CDR1 and CDR2 (germline): SNHLY, FYNNEI. The sequenced sample was peripheral blood mononuclear cells (PBMCs), obtained before the second cycle of nivolumab. The chain combines TRBV2 with TRBJ1-5; D might be TRBD1 (5 bases). The clonotype originates from a human donor with classical Hodgkin lymphoma. CDR3 residues: CASSARDYSNQPQHF. In nucleotides, the CDR3 is TGTGCCAGCAGTGCGAGGGACTATAGCAATCAGCCCCAGCATTTT.